The 5 T cell receptor beta chains presented below share a single source sample, sequenced in a study of blood T cells in healthy people across ages. For the second PCR, which ran for roughly 6 to 11 cycles, a sample-barcoded 5' primer and a J-beta primer mix were used. TCRdb called the 5' RACE reads again in MiXCR, with one record for every CDR3 protein. The repertoire holds more than 500,000 distinct CDR3 sequences, about 29% seen once, with approximately 3.6% in the top ten. The same sample was also studied in work on T cells of mothers and their children.

Sequenced material: blood. The source is a boy aged 2 to 9 in good health.

This clonotype showed up just a few times. The chain couples TRBV10-3 to TRBJ2-7; perhaps TRBD1 as D (5 bases). The V end was cut by 4 bases, the J end by 4 bases, with 5 bases between. The V gene's germline CDR1 is ENHRY and CDR2 SYGVKD. CDR3 length: 11 residues. The CDR3 sequence: CAISAGYEQYF. CDR3 coding DNA: TGTGCCATCAGTGCAGGGTACGAGCAGTACTTC.

The chain couples TRBV20-1 to TRBJ2-3; tentatively, D is TRBD2 (6 bases). Trimming removed 5 bases at V and 2 bases at J, with 20 bases between. The CDR3 consists of 16 residues. In germline, CDR1 is DFQATT, CDR2 SNEGSKA (reference sequence). CDR3 sequence: CSARSLWAGPTDTQYF. The CDR3 bases are TGCAGTGCTCGCAGCCTATGGGCGGGGCCCACAGATACGCAGTATTTT.

This clonotype was detected only a few times. V usage is TRBV20-1 and J usage is TRBJ2-5; D not certain. The assigned J gene may be wrong: the sequence end matches TRBJ2-1 better. CDR3 length: 12 residues. Looked up from germline, CDR1 is DFQATT and CDR2 is SNEGSKA (reference sequence). This chain's CDR3 is CSAGLRGDEQFF. The CDR3 region has the DNA TGCAGTGCAGGTCTCCGTGGGGATGAGCAGTTCTTC.

V and J are TRBV6-2 or TRBV6-3 and TRBJ2-4; TRBD1 or TRBD2 may be the D gene (7 bases each). Trimming took off 10 bases at V and 0 bases at J, with 13 bases between the two ends. Germline loops: CDR1 MNHEY, CDR2 SVGEGT. The CDR3 has 14 residues. The CDR3 sequence: CATREGAAKNIQYF. The CDR3 nucleotides read TGTGCCACCAGGGAGGGGGCAGCCAAAAACATTCAGTACTTC.

This clonotype was seen a few times. This chain connects TRBV3-1 to TRBJ2-7, with no clear D. CDR1 LGHDT and CDR2 YNNKEL come from the germline V gene (reference sequence). The CDR3 runs to 15 residues. V was pared by 0 bases and J by 6 bases, with 15 bases between. CDR3 coding DNA: TGTGCCAGCAGCCAAGACCCGGGTGTCTCACGCGAGCAGTACTTC. It yields the protein CASSQDPGVSREQYF.